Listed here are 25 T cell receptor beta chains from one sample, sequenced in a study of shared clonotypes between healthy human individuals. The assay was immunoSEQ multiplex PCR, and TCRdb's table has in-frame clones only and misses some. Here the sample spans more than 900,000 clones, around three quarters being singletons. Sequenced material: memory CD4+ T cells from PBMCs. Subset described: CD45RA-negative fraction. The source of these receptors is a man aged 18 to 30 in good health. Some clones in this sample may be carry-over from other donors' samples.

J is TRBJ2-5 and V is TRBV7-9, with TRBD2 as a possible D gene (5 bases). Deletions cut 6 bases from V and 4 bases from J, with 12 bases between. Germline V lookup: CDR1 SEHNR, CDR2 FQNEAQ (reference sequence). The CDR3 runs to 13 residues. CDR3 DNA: TGTGCCAGCAGTTCCGGGAATCGAGAGACCCAGTACTTC. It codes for CASSSGNRETQYF.

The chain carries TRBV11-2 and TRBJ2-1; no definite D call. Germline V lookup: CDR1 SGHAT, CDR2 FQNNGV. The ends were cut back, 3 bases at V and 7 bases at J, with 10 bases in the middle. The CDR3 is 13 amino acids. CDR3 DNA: TGTGCCAGCAGCTTCACCCCGCTGAATGAGCAGTTCTTC. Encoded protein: CASSFTPLNEQFF.

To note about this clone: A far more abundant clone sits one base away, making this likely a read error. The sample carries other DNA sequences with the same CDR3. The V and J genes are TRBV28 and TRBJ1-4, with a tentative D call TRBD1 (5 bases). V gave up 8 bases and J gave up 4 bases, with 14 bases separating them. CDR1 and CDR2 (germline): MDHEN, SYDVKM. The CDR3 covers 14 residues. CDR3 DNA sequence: TGTGCCAGCGGAGGGGTGGGGGGTAATGAAAAACTGTTTTTT. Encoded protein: CASGGVGGNEKLFF. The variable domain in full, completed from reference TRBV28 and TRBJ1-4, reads DVKVTQSSRYLVKRTGEKVFLECVQDMDHENMFWYRQDPGLGLRLIYFSYDVKMKEKGDIPEGYSVSREKKERFSLILESASTNQTSMYLCASGGVGGNEKLFFGSGTQLSVL.

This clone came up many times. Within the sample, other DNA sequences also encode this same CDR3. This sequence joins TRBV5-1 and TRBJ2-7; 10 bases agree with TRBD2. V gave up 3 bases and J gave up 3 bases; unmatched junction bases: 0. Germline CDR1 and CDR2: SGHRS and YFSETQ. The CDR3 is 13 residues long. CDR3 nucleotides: TGCGCCAGCAGCTCTAGCGGGAGCTACGAGCAGTACTTC. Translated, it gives CASSSSGSYEQYF.

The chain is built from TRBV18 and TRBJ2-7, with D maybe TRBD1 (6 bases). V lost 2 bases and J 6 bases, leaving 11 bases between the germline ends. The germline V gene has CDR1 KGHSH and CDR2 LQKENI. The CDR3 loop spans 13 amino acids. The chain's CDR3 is CASSPEWGREQYF. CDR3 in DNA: TGTGCCAGCTCACCAGAGTGGGGGCGCGAGCAGTACTTC. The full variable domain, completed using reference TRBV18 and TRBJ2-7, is NAGVMQNPRHLVRRRGQEARLRCSPMKGHSHVYWYRQLPEEGLKFMVYLQKENIIDESGMPKERFSAEFPKEGPSILRIQQVVRGDSAAYFCASSPEWGREQYFGPGTRLTVT.

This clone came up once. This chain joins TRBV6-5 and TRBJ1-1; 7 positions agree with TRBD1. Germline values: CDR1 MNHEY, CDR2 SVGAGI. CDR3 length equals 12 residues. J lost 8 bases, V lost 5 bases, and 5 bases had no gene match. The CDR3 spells CASSKTGLEAFF. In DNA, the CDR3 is TGTGCCAGCAGTAAGACAGGGTTGGAAGCTTTCTTT.

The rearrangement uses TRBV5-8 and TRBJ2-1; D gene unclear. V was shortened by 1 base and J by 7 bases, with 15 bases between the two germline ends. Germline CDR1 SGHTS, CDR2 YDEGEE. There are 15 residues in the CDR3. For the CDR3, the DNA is TGTGCCAGCAGCTTGAGGAATTTGGTGATGAATGAGCAGTTCTTC. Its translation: CASSLRNLVMNEQFF.

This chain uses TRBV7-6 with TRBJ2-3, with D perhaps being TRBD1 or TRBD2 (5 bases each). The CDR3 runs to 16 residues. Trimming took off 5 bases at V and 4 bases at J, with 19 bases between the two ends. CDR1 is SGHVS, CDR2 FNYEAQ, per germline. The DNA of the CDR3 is TGTGCCAGCAGCCGTGGGGGTCAGGGTGGTTCAGATACGCAGTATTTT. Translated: CASSRGGQGGSDTQYF. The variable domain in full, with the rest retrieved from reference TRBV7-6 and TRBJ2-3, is GAGVSQSPRYKVTKRGQDVALRCDPISGHVSLYWYRQALGQGPEFLTYFNYEAQQDKSGLPNDRFSAERPEGSISTLTIQRTEQRDSAMYRCASSRGGQGGSDTQYFGPGTRLTVL.

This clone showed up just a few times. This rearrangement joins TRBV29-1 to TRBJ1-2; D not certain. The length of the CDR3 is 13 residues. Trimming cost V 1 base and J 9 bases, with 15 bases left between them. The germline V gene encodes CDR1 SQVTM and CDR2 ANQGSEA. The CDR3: CSVEVAGRNSYTF. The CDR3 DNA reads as TGCAGCGTTGAAGTAGCGGGGAGGAATAGCTACACCTTC.

CDR3 protein: CSVGPAVAGYEQYF. DNA for the CDR3: TGCAGCGTTGGCCCTGCGGTAGCTGGGTACGAGCAGTACTTC. The chain employs TRBV29-1 and TRBJ2-7; unclear D gene. CDR3 length: 14 amino acids. Germline lookup yields CDR1 SQVTM and CDR2 ANQGSEA. The germline V and J ends were trimmed by 4 bases and 4 bases, with 17 bases remaining between them.

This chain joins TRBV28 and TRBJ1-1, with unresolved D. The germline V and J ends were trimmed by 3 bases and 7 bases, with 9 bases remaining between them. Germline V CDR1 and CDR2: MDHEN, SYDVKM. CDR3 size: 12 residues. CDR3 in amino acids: CASSFLVSEAFF. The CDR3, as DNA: TGTGCCAGCAGTTTTCTAGTCAGTGAAGCTTTCTTT.

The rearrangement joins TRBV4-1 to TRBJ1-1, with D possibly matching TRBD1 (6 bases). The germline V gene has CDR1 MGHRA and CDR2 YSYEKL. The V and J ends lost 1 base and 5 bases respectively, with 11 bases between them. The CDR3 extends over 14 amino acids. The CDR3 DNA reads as TGCGCCAGCAGCCAAGTTGTCCAGGGGACTGAAGCTTTCTTT. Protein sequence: CASSQVVQGTEAFF.

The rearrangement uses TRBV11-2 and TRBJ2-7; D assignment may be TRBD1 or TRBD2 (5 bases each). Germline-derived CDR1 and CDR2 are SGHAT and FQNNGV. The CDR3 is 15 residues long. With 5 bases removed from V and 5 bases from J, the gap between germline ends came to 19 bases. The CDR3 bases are TGTGCCAGCAGCACCGGGGCCCCAAGACGAGACGAGCAGTACTTC. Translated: CASSTGAPRRDEQYF.

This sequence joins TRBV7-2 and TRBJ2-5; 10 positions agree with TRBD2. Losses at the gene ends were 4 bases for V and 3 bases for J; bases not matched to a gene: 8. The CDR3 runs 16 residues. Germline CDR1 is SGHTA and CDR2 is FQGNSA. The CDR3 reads CASSSAWLAGEETQYF. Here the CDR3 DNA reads TGTGCCAGCAGCTCGGCGTGGCTAGCGGGAGAAGAGACCCAGTACTTC.

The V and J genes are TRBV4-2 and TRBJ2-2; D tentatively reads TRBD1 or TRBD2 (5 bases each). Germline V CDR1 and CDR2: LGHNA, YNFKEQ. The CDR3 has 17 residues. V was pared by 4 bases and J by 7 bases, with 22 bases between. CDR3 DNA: TGTGCCAGCAGCCTCCGAGACAGACTCCCCGGAGGCGGGGAGCTGTTTTTT. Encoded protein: CASSLRDRLPGGGELFF.

The CDR3 DNA reads as TGTGCCAGCAGTTTCAAAGGCCGGGCAGGGGCCAACGTCCTGACTTTC. This translates into CASSFKGRAGANVLTF. This rearrangement joins TRBV27 to TRBJ2-6; D not certain. Trimming took 3 bases from V and 4 from J, leaving 13 bases between them. Germline assignment: CDR1 MNHEY and CDR2 SMNVEV (reference sequence). The CDR3 is 16 amino acids. Variable domain in full (rest from reference TRBV27 and TRBJ2-6): EAQVTQNPRYLITVTGKKLTVTCSQNMNHEYMSWYRQDPGLGLRQIYYSMNVEVTDKGDVPEGYKVSRKEKRNFPLILESPSPNQTSLYFCASSFKGRAGANVLTFGAGSRLTVL.

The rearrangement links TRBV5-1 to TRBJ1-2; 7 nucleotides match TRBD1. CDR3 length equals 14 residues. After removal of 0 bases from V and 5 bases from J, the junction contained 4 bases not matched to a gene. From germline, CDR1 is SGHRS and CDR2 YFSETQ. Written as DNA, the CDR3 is TGCGCCAGCAGCTTGGCGACAGGGAGGTATGGCTACACCTTC. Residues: CASSLATGRYGYTF.

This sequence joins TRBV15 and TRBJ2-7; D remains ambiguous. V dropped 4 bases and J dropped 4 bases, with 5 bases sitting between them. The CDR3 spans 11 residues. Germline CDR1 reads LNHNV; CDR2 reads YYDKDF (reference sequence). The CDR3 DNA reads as TGTGCCACCAGCACGGATTACGAGCAGTACTTC. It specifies CATSTDYEQYF.

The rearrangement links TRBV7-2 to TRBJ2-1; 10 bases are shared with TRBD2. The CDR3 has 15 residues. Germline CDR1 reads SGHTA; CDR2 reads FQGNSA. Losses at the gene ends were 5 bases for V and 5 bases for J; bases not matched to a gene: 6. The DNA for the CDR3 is TGTGCCAGCAGCCCTAGCGGGAGTTCCCACAATGAGCAGTTCTTC. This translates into CASSPSGSSHNEQFF. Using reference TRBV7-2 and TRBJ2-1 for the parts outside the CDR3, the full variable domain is GAGVSQSPSNKVTEKGKDVELRCDPISGHTALYWYRQSLGQGLEFLIYFQGNSAPDKSGLPSDRFSAERTGGSVSTLTIQRTQQEDSAVYLCASSPSGSSHNEQFFGPGTRLTVL.

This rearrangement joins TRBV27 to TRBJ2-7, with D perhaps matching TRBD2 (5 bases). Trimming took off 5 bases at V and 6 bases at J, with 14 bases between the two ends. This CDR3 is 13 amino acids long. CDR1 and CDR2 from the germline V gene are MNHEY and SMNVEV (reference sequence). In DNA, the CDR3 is TGTGCCAGCAGTCCCCCCCCCGGGGTCGAGCAGTACTTC. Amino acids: CASSPPPGVEQYF.

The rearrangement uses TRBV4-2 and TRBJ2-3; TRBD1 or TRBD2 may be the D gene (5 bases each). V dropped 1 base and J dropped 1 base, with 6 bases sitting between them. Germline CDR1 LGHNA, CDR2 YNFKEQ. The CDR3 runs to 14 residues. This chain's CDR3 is CASSQGDRTDTQYF. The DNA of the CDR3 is TGTGCCAGCAGCCAAGGGGACCGCACAGATACGCAGTATTTT.

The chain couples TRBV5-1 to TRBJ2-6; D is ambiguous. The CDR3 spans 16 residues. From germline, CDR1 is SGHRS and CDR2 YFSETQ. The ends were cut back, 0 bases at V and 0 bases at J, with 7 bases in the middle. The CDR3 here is CASSLDGYSGANVLTF. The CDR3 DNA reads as TGCGCCAGCAGCTTGGACGGTTACTCTGGGGCCAACGTCCTGACTTTC.

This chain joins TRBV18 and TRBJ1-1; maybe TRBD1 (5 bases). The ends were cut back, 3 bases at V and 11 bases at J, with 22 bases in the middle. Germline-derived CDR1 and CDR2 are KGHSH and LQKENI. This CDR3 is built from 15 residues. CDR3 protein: CASSPEGKGATGAFF. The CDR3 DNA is TGTGCCAGCTCACCGGAAGGTAAAGGGGCAACCGGGGCTTTCTTT.

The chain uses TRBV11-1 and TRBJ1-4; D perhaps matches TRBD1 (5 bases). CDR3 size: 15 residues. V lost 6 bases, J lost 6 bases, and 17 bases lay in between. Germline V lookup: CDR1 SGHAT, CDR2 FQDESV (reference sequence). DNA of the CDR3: TGTGCCAGCAGTAATTTTGCCGGGACGCATGAAAAACTGTTTTTT. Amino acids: CASSNFAGTHEKLFF.

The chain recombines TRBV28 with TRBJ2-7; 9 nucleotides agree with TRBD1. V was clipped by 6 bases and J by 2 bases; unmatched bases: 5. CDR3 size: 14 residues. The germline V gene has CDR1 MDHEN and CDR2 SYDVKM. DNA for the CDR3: TGTGCCAGCAGAGGACAGGGGAACACCTACGAGCAGTACTTC. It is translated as CASRGQGNTYEQYF.